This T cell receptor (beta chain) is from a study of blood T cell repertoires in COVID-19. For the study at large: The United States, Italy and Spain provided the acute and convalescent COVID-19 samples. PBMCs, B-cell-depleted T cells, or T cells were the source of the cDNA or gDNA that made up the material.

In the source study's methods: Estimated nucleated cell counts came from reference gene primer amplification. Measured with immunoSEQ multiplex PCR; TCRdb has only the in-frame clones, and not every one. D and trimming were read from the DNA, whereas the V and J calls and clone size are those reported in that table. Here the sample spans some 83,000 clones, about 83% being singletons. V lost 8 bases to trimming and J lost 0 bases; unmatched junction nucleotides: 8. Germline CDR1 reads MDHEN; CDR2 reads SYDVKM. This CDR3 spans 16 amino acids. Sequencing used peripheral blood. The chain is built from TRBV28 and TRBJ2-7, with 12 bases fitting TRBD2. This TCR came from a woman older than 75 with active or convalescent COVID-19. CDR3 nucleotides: TGTGCCAGCCGCCCCTGGGGACTAGCGGGCTCCTACGAGCAGTACTTC. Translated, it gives CASRPWGLAGSYEQYF.